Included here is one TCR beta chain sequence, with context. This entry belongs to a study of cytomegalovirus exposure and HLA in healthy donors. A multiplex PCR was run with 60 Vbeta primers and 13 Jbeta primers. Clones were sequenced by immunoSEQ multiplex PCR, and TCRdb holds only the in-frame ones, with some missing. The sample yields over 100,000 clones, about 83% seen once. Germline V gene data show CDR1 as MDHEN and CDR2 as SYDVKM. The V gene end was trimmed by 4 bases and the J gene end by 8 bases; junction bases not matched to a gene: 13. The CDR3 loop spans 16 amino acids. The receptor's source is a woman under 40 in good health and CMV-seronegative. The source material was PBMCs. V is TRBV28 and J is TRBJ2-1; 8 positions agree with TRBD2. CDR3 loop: CASSSGGAYIGDEQFF. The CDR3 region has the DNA TGTGCCAGCAGTTCGGGGGGGGCCTACATAGGCGATGAGCAGTTCTTC.